This T cell receptor beta chain was retrieved from a study of vaccination effects on CD4 cells after COVID-19. Method: immunoSEQ multiplex PCR; TCRdb's copy keeps in-frame clones and lacks some. The sample includes about 22,000 clones, around 66% of them seen just once. Sequencing was preceded by expansion of antigen-specific CD4+ T cells with viral peptide pools in the ViraFEST assay. Culture proceeded for about ten days, and CD4+ T cells were then isolated. PBMC were cultured at a few million per well with roughly 9.7 IU/ml IL-2 and 7.5 to 10 ug/ml peptides. A word on this clone: Its cognate antigen is unknown.

Germline V CDR1 and CDR2: SGHTS, YDEGEE. The junction had 8 bases not matched to a gene; V was cut back by 4 bases and J by 0 bases. CDR3 size: 17 residues. The input for sequencing was CD4+ T cells from PBMCs cultured with HCoV-229E spike peptides, taken before COVID-19 vaccination. The TCR originated in a human donor who received a COVID-19 vaccine. This chain connects TRBV5-8 to TRBJ2-1; 9 nucleotides match TRBD2. The CDR3 region has the DNA TGTGCCAGCAGCCTTGGGACTAGCAGTGGCTCCTACAATGAGCAGTTCTTC. Amino acid sequence: CASSLGTSSGSYNEQFF.